Following are 2 T cell receptor beta chains from one sample sequenced in a study of identical twins. Via MiXCR, TCRdb re-called the 5' RACE reads, giving one row per CDR3 protein. The sample holds about 520,000 distinct CDR3 sequences, less than 25% seen once. Another study also made use of these data, one on T cells expressing NK-cell markers.

The source material was CD4+ T cells sorted from blood. These receptors came from a woman between 18 and 29 years old in good health.

J is TRBJ2-1 and V is TRBV9; tentatively, D is TRBD1 (5 bases). In germline, CDR1 is SGDLS, CDR2 YYNGEE. CDR3 length equals 17 residues. Trimming shortened V by 4 bases and J by 0 bases, and 17 bases separated the two germline ends. The CDR3 spells CASSPTPGPISYNEQFF. Written as DNA, the CDR3 is TGTGCCAGCAGCCCCACGCCAGGGCCAATCTCCTACAATGAGCAGTTCTTC.

This chain uses TRBV5-6 with TRBJ1-6; tentative D call: TRBD1 (5 bases). The CDR3 runs 16 residues. Per germline, CDR1 SGHDT and CDR2 YYEEEE. Trimming left V 4 bases short and J 10 bases short, with 21 bases between. DNA of the CDR3: TGTGCCAGCAGCCACCATCCTCCGGGGGAAGAGTCACCCCTCCACTTT. Residues: CASSHHPPGEESPLHF.